These 14 T cell receptor beta chains originate from one sample sequenced in a study of cytomegalovirus exposure and HLA in healthy donors. The primer mix had 60 Vbeta and 13 Jbeta primers. The assay was immunoSEQ multiplex PCR, and TCRdb's table has in-frame clones only and misses some. The sample has some 110,000 clones, under 70% seen once. Sequencing used PBMCs. These receptors came from a man between 18 and 35 years old in good health and CMV-seronegative.

V is TRBV11-3 and J is TRBJ2-6, with TRBD1 matching 9 bases. The length of the CDR3 is 18 residues. CDR1 is SGHNT, CDR2 YENEEA, per germline. V dropped 5 bases and J dropped 2; count of bases not matched to a gene: 10. CDR3 in amino acids: CASSPAGTGYAGANVLTF. In nucleotides, the CDR3 is TGTGCCAGCAGCCCCGCCGGGACAGGGTATGCTGGGGCCAACGTCCTGACTTTC.

The rearrangement links TRBV28 to TRBJ2-7; D is undetermined. V shed 2 bases and J shed 9 bases, with 14 bases lying between them. The germline V gene has CDR1 MDHEN and CDR2 SYDVKM. This CDR3 has 13 amino acids. CDR3 sequence: CASSLGSLFRQYF. The CDR3 DNA sequence: TGTGCCAGCAGTTTAGGCAGTCTCTTTCGGCAGTACTTC.

The V call is TRBV19, the J call TRBJ1-1; D not resolved. From germline, CDR1 is LNHDA and CDR2 SQIVND (reference sequence). Trimming cost V 5 bases and J 0 bases, with 10 bases left between them. The CDR3 consists of 14 residues. The CDR3 is CASSSNHMNTEAFF. The CDR3 DNA sequence: TGTGCCAGTAGTTCAAATCACATGAACACTGAAGCTTTCTTT.

This chain connects TRBV19 to TRBJ1-2, with TRBD1 matching 9 bases. With V trimmed by 10 bases and J by 6 bases, 15 bases remained unmatched. This CDR3 has 15 residues. CDR1 LNHDA and CDR2 SQIVND come from the germline V gene (reference sequence). CDR3 coding DNA: TGTGCCACACAAGCCGGGACAGGGAATTTGGATGGCTACACCTTC. It specifies CATQAGTGNLDGYTF.

The chain recombines TRBV18 with TRBJ2-5, with no clear D. Looked up from germline, CDR1 is KGHSH and CDR2 is LQKENI. The CDR3 has 15 amino acids. Trimming removed 2 bases from V and 6 bases from J, with 16 bases in between. CDR3 loop: CASSPESRWPQTQYF. The CDR3 DNA sequence: TGTGCCAGCTCACCAGAGTCCAGGTGGCCCCAGACCCAGTACTTC.

The rearrangement links TRBV5-6 to TRBJ2-1, with 9 bases matching TRBD2. After removal of 3 bases from V and 4 bases from J, the junction contained 2 bases not matched to a gene. The CDR3 spans 14 residues. CDR1 SGHDT and CDR2 YYEEEE come from the germline V gene. The CDR3 bases are TGTGCCAGCAGCTCGACTAGCGGATACAATGAGCAGTTCTTC. It yields the protein CASSSTSGYNEQFF.

Written as DNA, the CDR3 is TGTGCCAGTAGCGCCGGACAGGGCGGCTCCTACAATGAGCAGTTCTTC. This translates into CASSAGQGGSYNEQFF. The chain carries TRBV19 and TRBJ2-1; 8 bases are shared with TRBD1. Germline V gene lookup returns CDR1 LNHDA and CDR2 SQIVND (reference sequence). This CDR3 has 16 residues. V trimming: 6 bases; J trimming: 0 bases; junction bases outside the gene matches: 7.

A single count supports this clone. At one end, the junction sequence differs from germline, possibly due to a read error. V is TRBV23-1 and J is TRBJ2-7, with 10 nucleotides matching TRBD1. TRBV23-1 is annotated as an ORF whose role is uncertain. The CDR3 length is 15 residues. This chain's CDR3 is CPSSCRDRGPCEQYF. The CDR3 DNA reads TGCCCCAGCAGTTGTAGGGACAGGGGTCCCTGCGAGCAGTACTTC.

This sequence joins TRBV7-9 and TRBJ2-7; D is undetermined. With 4 bases removed from V and 0 bases from J, the gap between germline ends came to 10 bases. The germline V gene encodes CDR1 SEHNR and CDR2 FQNEAQ (reference sequence). The CDR3 totals 14 residues. The CDR3 protein is CASSSSGGSYEQYF. The CDR3, as DNA: TGTGCCAGCAGCTCGTCGGGTGGCTCCTACGAGCAGTACTTC.

V usage is TRBV5-4 and J usage is TRBJ1-1; a weak D match, TRBD1 (5 bases). Per the germline V gene, CDR1 is SGHNT and CDR2 is YYREEE (reference sequence). Trimming stripped 2 bases from V and 11 bases from J, with 16 bases between. The CDR3 consists of 13 residues. The CDR3 coding sequence is TGTGCCAGCAGCTTAGGGCAGGGCGGCGTGGCTTTCTTT. Amino acid sequence: CASSLGQGGVAFF.

This chain joins TRBV6-5 and TRBJ1-3; D gene unclear. CDR3 length equals 16 residues. V lost 0 bases, J lost 0 bases, and 9 bases lay in between. From germline, CDR1 is MNHEY and CDR2 SVGAGI. CDR3 loop: CASSYSLVSSGNTIYF. CDR3 nucleotide sequence: TGTGCCAGCAGTTACTCACTTGTGAGCTCTGGAAACACCATATATTTT.

A word on this clone: Different DNA sequences within this sample yield the same CDR3. The chain links TRBV6-6 to TRBJ1-6; tentatively, D is TRBD1 (5 bases). Trimming left V 0 bases short and J 6 bases short, with 9 bases between. The CDR3 has 15 residues. CDR1 MNHNY and CDR2 SVGAGI come from the germline V gene (reference sequence). In DNA, the CDR3 is TGTGCCAGCAGTTACTCTCGGGGGACTAATTCACCCCTCCACTTT. This translates into CASSYSRGTNSPLHF.

The V call is TRBV7-2, the J call TRBJ2-7; 10 bases match TRBD2. The CDR3 totals 15 residues. After removal of 5 bases from V and 1 base from J, the junction contained 5 bases not matched to a gene. Germline V gene sequence: CDR1 SGHTA, CDR2 FQGNSA. CDR3 bases: TGTGCCAGCAGCAAGCGGGGGGGTTCATCCTACGAGCAGTACTTC. Translation: CASSKRGGSSYEQYF.

The chain carries TRBV27 and TRBJ1-5, with TRBD1 matching over 9 bases. The CDR3 loop spans 15 amino acids. V was pared by 1 base and J by 11 bases, with 9 bases of the junction left unmatched. Germline-derived CDR1 and CDR2 are MNHEY and SMNVEV (reference sequence). The CDR3 DNA sequence: TGTGCCAGCAGTTTATTGGGGACAGGGTGGGCAGCCCAGCATTTT. This codes for CASSLLGTGWAAQHF.